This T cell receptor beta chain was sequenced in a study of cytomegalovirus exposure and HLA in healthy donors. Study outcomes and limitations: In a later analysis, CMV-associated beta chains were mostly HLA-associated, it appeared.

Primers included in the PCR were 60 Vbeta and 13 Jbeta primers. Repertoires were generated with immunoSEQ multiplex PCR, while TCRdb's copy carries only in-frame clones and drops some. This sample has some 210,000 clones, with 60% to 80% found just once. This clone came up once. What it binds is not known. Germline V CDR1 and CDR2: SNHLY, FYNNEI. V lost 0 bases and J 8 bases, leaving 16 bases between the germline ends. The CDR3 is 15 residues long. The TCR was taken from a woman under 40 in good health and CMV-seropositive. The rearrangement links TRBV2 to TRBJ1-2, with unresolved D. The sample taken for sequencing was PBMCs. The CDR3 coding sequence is TGTGCCAGCAGTGAAGCGGGAGGTATAGCGGAGGGCTACACCTTC. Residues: CASSEAGGIAEGYTF.